These 2 T cell receptor beta chains came from one sample sequenced in a study of OX40 agonist ivuxolimab in advanced cancers. Library prep was done by the immunoSEQ multiplex PCR assay. TCRdb limited this immuneACCESS table to in-frame rearrangements with V and J called. A share of clones is missing; checked studies link under half to unresolved V genes, and the rest is unexplained. Across this sample there are more than 9,000 clones, with roughly 80% seen only once. In total, the top ten clones hold roughly 14% of the sample. The starting material was CD4+ or CD8+ T cells sorted from blood, obtained in a trial of the OX40 agonist ivuxolimab. The receptors were sampled from an adult with an advanced solid tumor such as melanoma, head and neck, liver or kidney cancer.

This sequence joins TRBV27 and TRBJ2-5; 9 bases map to TRBD2. Germline lookup yields CDR1 MNHEY and CDR2 SMNVEV (reference sequence). V was pared by 5 bases and J by 3 bases, with 19 bases of the junction left unmatched. The CDR3 has 19 amino acids. The CDR3 bases are TGTGCCAGCAGTGTCGGGGTAGCGGGAGTCGGAGGGAGAAAAGAGACCCAGTACTTC. Translation gives CASSVGVAGVGGRKETQYF.

This sequence joins TRBV5-1 and TRBJ2-3; 9 nucleotides align to TRBD2. Germline V gene data show CDR1 as SGHRS and CDR2 as YFSETQ. The CDR3 contains 14 residues. V dropped 1 base and J dropped 5; count of bases not matched to a gene: 2. The CDR3 region has the DNA TGCGCCAGCAGCTTGAATAGCGGGAGAGATACGCAGTATTTT. This encodes CASSLNSGRDTQYF.